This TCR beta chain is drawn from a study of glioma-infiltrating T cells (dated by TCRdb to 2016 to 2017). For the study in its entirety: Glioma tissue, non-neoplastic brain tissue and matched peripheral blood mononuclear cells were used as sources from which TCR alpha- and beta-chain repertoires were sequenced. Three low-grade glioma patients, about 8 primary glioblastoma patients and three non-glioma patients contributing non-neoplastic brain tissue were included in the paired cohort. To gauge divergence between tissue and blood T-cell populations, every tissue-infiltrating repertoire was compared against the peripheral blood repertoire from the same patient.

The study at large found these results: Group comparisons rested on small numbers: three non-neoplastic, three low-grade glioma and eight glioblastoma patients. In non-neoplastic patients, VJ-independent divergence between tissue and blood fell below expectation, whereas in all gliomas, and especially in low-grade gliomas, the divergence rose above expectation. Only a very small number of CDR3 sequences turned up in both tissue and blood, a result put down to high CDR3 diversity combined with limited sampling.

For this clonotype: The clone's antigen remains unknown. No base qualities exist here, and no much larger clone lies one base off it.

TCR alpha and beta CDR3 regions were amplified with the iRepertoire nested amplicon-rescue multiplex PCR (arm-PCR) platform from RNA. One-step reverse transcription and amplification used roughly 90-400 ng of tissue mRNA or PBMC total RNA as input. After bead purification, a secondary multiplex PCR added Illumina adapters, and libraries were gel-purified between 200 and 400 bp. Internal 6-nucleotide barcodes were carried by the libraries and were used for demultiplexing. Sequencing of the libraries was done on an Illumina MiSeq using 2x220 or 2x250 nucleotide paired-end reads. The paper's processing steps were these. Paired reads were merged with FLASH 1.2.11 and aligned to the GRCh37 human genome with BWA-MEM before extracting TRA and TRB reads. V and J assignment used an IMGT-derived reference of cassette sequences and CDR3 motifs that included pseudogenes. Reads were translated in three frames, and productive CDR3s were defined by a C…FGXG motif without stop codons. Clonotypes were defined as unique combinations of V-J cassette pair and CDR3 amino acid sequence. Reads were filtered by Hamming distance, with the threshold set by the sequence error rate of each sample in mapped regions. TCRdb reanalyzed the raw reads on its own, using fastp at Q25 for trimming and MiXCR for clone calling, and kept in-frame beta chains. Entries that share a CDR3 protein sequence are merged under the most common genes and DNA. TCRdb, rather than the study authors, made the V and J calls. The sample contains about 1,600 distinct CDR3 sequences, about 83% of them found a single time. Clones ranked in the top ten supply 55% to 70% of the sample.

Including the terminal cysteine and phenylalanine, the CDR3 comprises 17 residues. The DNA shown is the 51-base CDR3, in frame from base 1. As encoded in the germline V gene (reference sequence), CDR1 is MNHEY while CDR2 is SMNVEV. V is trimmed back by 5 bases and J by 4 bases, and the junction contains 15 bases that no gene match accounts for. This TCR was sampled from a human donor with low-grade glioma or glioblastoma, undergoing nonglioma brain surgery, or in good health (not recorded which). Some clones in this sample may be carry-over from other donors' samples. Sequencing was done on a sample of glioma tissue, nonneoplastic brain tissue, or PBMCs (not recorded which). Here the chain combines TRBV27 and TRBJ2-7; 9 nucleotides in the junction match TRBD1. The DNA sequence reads TGTGCCAGCAGTGAGCCCTGGGACAGGGAGGGGGTGTACGAGCAGTACTTC. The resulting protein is CASSEPWDREGVYEQYF.